This T cell receptor (beta chain) was recovered during a study of Ad26.COV2.S vaccination and SARS-CoV-2 variants. Study information: Recipients of Ad26.COV2.S got it intramuscularly, once or twice 56 days apart.

Treatment indicated: 15 to 20 received Ad26.COV2.S at low or high dose, single or two shots; 5 received placebo; per-sample allocation not given. Specimen acquisition occurred on day 63 following the initial vaccine or placebo injection. The CDR3 sequence is 11 residues long. With 3 bases removed from V and 8 bases from J, the gap between germline ends came to 8 bases. Germline V gives CDR1 SGHDT, CDR2 YYEEEE. The study's findings and limits: Post-vaccination spike-specific CD8+ and CD4+ T cell responses reportedly had substantial breadth. Spike-specific TCR breadth was greater in vaccine than placebo recipients.

Repertoires were generated with immunoSEQ multiplex PCR, while TCRdb's copy carries only in-frame clones and drops some. Of 380,000 or so clones in the sample, under 90% were seen once. Of note for this clone: What it binds is unknown.

The source of this sequence is a person aged 18-60 years who received the Ad26.COV2.S COVID-19 vaccine or a placebo. The starting material was peripheral blood, obtained in a trial of Ad26.COV2.S vaccine versus placebo. The chain carries TRBV5-6 and TRBJ1-1; D gene ambiguous. CDR3 region: CASSSYTEAFF. The CDR3 DNA sequence: TGTGCCAGCAGCTCATATACGGAAGCTTTCTTT.